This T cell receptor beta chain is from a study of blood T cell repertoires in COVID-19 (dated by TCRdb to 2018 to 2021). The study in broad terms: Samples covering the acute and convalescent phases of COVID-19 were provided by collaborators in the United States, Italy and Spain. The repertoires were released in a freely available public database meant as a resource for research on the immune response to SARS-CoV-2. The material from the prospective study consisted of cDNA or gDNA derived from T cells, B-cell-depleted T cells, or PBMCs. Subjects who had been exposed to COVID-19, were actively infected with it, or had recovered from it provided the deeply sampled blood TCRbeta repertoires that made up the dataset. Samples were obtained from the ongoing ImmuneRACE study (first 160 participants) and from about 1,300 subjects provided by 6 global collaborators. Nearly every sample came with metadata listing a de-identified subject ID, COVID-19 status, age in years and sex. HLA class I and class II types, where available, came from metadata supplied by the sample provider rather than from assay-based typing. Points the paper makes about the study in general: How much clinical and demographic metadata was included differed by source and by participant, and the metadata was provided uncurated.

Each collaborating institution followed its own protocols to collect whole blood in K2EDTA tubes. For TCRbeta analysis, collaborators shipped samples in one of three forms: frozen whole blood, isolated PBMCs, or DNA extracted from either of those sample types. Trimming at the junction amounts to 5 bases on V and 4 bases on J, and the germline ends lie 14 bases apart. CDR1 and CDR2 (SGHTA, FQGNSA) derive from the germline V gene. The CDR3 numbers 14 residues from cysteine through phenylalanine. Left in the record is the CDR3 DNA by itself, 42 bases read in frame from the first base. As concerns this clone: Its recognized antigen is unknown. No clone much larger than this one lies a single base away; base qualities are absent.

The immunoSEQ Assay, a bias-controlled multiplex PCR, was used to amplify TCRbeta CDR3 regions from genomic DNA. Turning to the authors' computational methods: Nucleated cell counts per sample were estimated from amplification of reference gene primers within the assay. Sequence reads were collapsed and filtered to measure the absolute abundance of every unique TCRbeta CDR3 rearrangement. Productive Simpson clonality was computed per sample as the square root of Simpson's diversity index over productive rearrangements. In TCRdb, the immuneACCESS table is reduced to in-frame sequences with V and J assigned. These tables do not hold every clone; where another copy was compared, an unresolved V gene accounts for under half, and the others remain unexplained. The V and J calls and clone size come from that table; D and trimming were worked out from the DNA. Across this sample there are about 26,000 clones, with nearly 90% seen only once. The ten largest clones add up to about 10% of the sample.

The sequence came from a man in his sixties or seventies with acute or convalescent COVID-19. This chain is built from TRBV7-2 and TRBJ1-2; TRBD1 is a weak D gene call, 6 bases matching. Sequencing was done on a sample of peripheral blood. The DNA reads TGTGCCAGCAGCCTAGGGCAGGGGACCTATGGCTACACCTTC. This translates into CASSLGQGTYGYTF.